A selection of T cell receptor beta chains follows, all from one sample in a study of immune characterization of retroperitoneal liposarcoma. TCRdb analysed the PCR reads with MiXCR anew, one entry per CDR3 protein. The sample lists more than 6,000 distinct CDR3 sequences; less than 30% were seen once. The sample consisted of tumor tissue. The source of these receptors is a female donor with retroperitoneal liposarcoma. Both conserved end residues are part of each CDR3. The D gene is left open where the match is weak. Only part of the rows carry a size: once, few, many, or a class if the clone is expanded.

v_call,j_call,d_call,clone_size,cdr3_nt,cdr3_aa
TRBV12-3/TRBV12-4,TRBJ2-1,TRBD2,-,TGTGCCAGCATCCTAAGCGGGATGCACAATGAGCAGTTCTTC,CASILSGMHNEQFF
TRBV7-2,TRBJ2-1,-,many,TGTGCCAGCAGCTTGAGTAGGGGAGAGTACAATGAGCAGTTCTTC,CASSLSRGEYNEQFF
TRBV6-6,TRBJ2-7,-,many,TGTGCCAGCAGTTACTCTGCCGGCCCACCCTCCTACGAGCAGTACTTC,CASSYSAGPPSYEQYF
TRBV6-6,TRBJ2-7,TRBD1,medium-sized,TGTGCCAGCAGTACTCGAGCGGGACAGGGTGTCTACGAGCAGTACTTC,CASSTRAGQGVYEQYF
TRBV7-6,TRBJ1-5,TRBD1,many,TGTGCCAGCACCGGGGGCAGGGGGGCGGGCCAGCCCCAGCATTTT,CASTGGRGAGQPQHF
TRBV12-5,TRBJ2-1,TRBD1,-,TGTGCTAGTGTCCAGGGACAGGGAGGGGTAGAGACCCAGTTCTTC,CASVQGQGGVETQFF
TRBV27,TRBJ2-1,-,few,TGTGCCAGCAGACGTAAGGTTGTGTCCTACAATGAGCAGTTCTTC,CASRRKVVSYNEQFF
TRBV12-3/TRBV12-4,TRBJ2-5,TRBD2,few,TGTGCCCAACCACTACGACTAGCGGGAGGAGGGGAGACCCAGTACTTC,CAQPLRLAGGGETQYF
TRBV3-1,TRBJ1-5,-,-,TGTGCCAGCAGCCCCCAGGCAGGTGGCAATCAGCCCCAGCATTTT,CASSPQAGGNQPQHF
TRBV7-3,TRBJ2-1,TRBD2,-,TGTGCCAGCAGCCGGCGGGGCGGGAGTGGCTACAATGAGCAGTTCTTC,CASSRRGGSGYNEQFF
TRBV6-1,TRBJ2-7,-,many,TGTGCCAGCAGTCGGGCTGGGAACGAGCAGTACTTC,CASSRAGNEQYF
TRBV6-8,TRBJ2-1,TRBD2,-,TGTGCCAGCAGTTACGGGACTAGCGAGTACAATGAGCAGTTCTTC,CASSYGTSEYNEQFF
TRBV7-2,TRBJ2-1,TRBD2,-,TGTGCCAGCAGCCACGGACTAGCGGGAGTCAATGAGCAGTTCTTC,CASSHGLAGVNEQFF
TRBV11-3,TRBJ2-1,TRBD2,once,TGTGCCAGCAGCCTTAGCTGGGGGGGGAGCAGTTCTTTC,CASSLSWGGSSSF
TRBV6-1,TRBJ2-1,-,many,TGTGCCAGCAGTGAATCGGCTTCTTCCTACAATGAGCAGTTCTTC,CASSESASSYNEQFF
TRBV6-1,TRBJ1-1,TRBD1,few,TGTGCCAGCAGTGAATCAGGGGGGAACACTGAAGCTTTCTTT,CASSESGGNTEAFF
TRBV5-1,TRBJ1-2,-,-,TGCGCCAGCAGACGCGGAGACTATGGCTACACCTTC,CASRRGDYGYTF
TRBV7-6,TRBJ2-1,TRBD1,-,TGTGCCAGCAGCTTAGGACAGGGATCCTACGAGCAGTTCTTC,CASSLGQGSYEQFF
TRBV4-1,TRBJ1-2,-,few,TGCGCCAGCAGCCAAGATCGGGGATTTCCCTATGGCTACACCTTC,CASSQDRGFPYGYTF
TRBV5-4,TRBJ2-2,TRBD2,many,TGTGCCAGCAGTCCGCTCGGACTAGCGGGGCCGGTTCGCACCGGGGAGCTGTTTTTT,CASSPLGLAGPVRTGELFF
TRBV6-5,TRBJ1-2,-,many,TGTGCCAGCAGCGCCGAATTCCGGTCAGGAGTTTCAGGCTACACCTTC,CASSAEFRSGVSGYTF
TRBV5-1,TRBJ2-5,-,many,TGCGCCAGCAGCCCACAAGGGATCCGAGGAGAGACCCAGTACTTC,CASSPQGIRGETQYF
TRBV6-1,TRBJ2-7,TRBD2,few,TGTGCCAGCCGACAGTTTAGGACTAGCTCCTACAATGAGCAGTACTTC,CASRQFRTSSYNEQYF
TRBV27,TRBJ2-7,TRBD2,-,TGTGCCAGCAGTTTAGTAGCGGGTGCAATATACAATGAGCAGTACTTC,CASSLVAGAIYNEQYF
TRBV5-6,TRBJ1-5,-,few,TGTGCCAGCAGCTTGCTAAGAACTAGCAATCAGCCCCAGCATTTT,CASSLLRTSNQPQHF